This T cell receptor beta chain was recorded in a study of T cells in Graves' hyperthyroidism and ophthalmopathy. Amplified TCR beta CDR3 regions came from RNA transcripts. RT-PCR in the first round (using the HTBI primer set) targeted the TCR CDR3. MiXCR was run by TCRdb on the multiplex PCR reads, yielding one entry per CDR3 protein. The repertoire includes 500,000 to 600,000 distinct CDR3 sequences, roughly 50% of them detected once, and under 20% sits in the top ten. Regarding this clonotype: The antigen is not known.

The CDR3 runs to 15 residues. Germline V gene sequence: CDR1 LGHNA, CDR2 YNFKEQ. V lost 5 bases and J 0 bases, leaving 12 bases between the germline ends. Study observations and caveats: Model-based prediction identified ophthalmopathy a median roughly 5.9 months prior to its onset. A model of 13 V-J pairs discriminated ophthalmopathy from stable hyperthyroidism. Most clonotypes expanded in thyroid above 0.001 were likewise present in blood.

Material: peripheral blood or thyroid tissue (not recorded which). The chain is built from TRBV4-2 and TRBJ2-3; D is possibly TRBD2 (5 bases). The sequence came from an adult woman with Graves' disease, either hyperthyroidism or ophthalmopathy (not recorded which). The CDR3 DNA sequence: TGTGCCAGCAGCTTCTTTCCGGGGAGCACAGATACGCAGTATTTT. It translates to CASSFFPGSTDTQYF.